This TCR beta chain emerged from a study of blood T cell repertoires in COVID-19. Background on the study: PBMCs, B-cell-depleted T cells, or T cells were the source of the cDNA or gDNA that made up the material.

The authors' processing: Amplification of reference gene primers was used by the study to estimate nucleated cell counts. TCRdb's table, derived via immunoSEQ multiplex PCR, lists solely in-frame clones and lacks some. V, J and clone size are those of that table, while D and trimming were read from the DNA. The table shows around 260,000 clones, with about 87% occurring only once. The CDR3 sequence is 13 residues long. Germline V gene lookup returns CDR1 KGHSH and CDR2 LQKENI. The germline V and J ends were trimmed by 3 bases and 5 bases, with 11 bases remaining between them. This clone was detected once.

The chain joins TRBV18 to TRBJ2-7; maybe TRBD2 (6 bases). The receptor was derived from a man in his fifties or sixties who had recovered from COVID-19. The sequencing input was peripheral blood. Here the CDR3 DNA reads TGTGCCAGCTCACCTCGGGGGATCGACGAGCAGTACTTC. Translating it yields CASSPRGIDEQYF. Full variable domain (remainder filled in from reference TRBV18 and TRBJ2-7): NAGVMQNPRHLVRRRGQEARLRCSPMKGHSHVYWYRQLPEEGLKFMVYLQKENIIDESGMPKERFSAEFPKEGPSILRIQQVVRGDSAAYFCASSPRGIDEQYFGPGTRLTVT.